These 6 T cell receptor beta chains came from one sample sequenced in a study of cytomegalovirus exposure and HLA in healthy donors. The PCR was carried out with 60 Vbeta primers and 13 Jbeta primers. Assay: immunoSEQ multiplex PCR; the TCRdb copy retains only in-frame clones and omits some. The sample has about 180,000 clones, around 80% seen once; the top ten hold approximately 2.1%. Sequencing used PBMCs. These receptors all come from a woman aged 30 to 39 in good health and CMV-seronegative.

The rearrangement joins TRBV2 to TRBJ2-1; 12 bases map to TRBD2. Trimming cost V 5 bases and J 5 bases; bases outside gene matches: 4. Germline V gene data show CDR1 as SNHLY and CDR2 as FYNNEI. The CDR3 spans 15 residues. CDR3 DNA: TGTGCCAGCAGTCAACTAGCGGGGGGACACAATGAGCAGTTCTTC. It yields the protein CASSQLAGGHNEQFF.

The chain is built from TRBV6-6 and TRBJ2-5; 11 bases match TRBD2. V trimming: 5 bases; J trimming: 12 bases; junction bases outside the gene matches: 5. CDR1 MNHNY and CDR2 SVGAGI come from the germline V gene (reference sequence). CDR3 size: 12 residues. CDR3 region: CASSTLTSGEYF. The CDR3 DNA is TGTGCCAGCAGTACCTTGACTAGCGGGGAGTACTTC.

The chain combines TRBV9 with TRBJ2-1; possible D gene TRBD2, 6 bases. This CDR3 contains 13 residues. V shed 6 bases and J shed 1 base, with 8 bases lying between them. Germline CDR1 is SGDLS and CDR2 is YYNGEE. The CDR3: CASTDYSYNEQFF. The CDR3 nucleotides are TGTGCCAGCACGGACTATTCCTACAATGAGCAGTTCTTC. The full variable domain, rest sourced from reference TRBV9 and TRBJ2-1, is DSGVTQTPKHLITATGQRVTLRCSPRSGDLSVYWYQQSLDQGLQFLIQYYNGEERAKGNILERFSAQQFPDLHSELNLSSLELGDSALYFCASTDYSYNEQFFGPGTRLTVL.

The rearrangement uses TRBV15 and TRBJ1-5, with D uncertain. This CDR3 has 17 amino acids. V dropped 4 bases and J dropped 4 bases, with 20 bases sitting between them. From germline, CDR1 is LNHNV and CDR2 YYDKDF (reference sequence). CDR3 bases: TGTGCCACCAGCAACCCCGTAGCGGGCCGCGGGAATCAGCCCCAGCATTTT. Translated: CATSNPVAGRGNQPQHF. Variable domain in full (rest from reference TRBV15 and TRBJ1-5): DAMVIQNPRYQVTQFGKPVTLSCSQTLNHNVMYWYQQKSSQAPKLLFHYYDKDFNNEADTPDNFQSRRPNTSFCFLDIRSPGLGDTAMYLCATSNPVAGRGNQPQHFGDGTRLSIL.

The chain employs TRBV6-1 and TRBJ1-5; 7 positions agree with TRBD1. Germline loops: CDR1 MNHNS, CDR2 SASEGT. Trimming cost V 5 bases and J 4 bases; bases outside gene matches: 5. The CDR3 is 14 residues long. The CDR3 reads CASSTGAGNQPQHF. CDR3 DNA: TGTGCCAGCAGTACAGGGGCCGGGAATCAGCCCCAGCATTTT.

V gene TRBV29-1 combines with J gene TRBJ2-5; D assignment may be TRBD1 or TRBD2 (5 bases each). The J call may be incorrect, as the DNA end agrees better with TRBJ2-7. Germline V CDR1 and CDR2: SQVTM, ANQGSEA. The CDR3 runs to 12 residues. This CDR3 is CSVGLGDYEQYF. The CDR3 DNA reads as TGCAGCGTTGGTTTGGGGGACTACGAGCAGTACTTC.